Presented here are 19 T cell receptor beta chains from one specimen sequenced in a study of T cell changes during pregnancy in multiple sclerosis. Sequencing was performed with immunoSEQ multiplex PCR; in TCRdb, only in-frame clones are kept and a portion is missing. The table includes roughly 7,900 clones, nearly 90% detected once. The material was CD8+ T cells from peripheral blood mononuclear cells, obtained in the first trimester of pregnancy. These receptors originate from a female donor in good health, enrolled as a control in a pregnancy study.

This chain connects TRBV9 to TRBJ1-2; perhaps TRBD1 as D (6 bases). The CDR3 has 14 residues. The germline V gene encodes CDR1 SGDLS and CDR2 YYNGEE. Trimming cost V 0 bases and J 4 bases, with 10 bases left between them. The CDR3 region has the DNA TGTGCCAGCAGCGTAGGGGGGGGCACCTATGGCTACACCTTC. It yields the protein CASSVGGGTYGYTF.

The chain has TRBV7-2 and TRBJ1-5; TRBD1 agrees at 11 bases. J gave up 6 bases and V 4 bases, and 2 bases lay outside the gene matches. Per the germline V gene, CDR1 is SGHTA and CDR2 is FQGNSA. The CDR3 extends over 14 amino acids. The CDR3 reads CASSSDRGLQPQHF. CDR3 nucleotide sequence: TGTGCCAGCAGCTCGGACAGGGGGCTTCAGCCCCAGCATTTT.

This clone is categorized as medium-sized (0.01 to 0.1%). This chain uses TRBV30 with TRBJ1-1; no definite D call. Germline lookup yields CDR1 GTSNPN and CDR2 SVGIG (reference sequence). Trimming took off 0 bases at V and 5 bases at J, with 16 bases between the two ends. The CDR3 is made up of 15 amino acids. This CDR3 reads CAWSVPAGRRTEAFF. As DNA, the CDR3 is TGTGCCTGGAGTGTACCGGCGGGGAGAAGGACTGAAGCTTTCTTT. The full variable domain, in which reference TRBV30 and TRBJ1-1 provide the parts outside the CDR3, is SQTIHQWPATLVQPVGSPLSLECTVEGTSNPNLYWYRQAAGRGLQLLFYSVGIGQISSEVPQNLSASRPQDRQFILSSKKLLLSDSGFYLCAWSVPAGRRTEAFFGQGTRLTVV.

V is TRBV27 and J is TRBJ2-3; 7 bases match TRBD2. This CDR3 has 15 residues. Trimming took 10 bases from V and 6 from J; bases not matched to a gene: 16. Germline lookup yields CDR1 MNHEY and CDR2 SMNVEV (reference sequence). The CDR3 loop reads CATGRGVAGGDTQYF. The DNA for the CDR3 is TGTGCCACAGGGAGGGGTGTAGCGGGTGGGGATACGCAGTATTTT.

V gene TRBV5-4 combines with J gene TRBJ1-1; a weak D match, TRBD1 (5 bases). Per germline, CDR1 SGHNT and CDR2 YYREEE (reference sequence). The CDR3 spans 13 residues. Trimming pared 0 bases from V and 3 bases from J, leaving 6 bases between. The CDR3 sequence: CASSLGGDTEAFF. In nucleotides, the CDR3 is TGTGCCAGCAGCTTGGGGGGGGACACTGAAGCTTTCTTT.

The chain links TRBV5-1 to TRBJ2-7; D might be TRBD2 (6 bases). CDR1 is SGHRS and CDR2 is YFSETQ in the germline V gene. Trimming removed 4 bases from V and 2 bases from J, with 10 bases in between. This CDR3 is 13 amino acids long. CDR3 in DNA: TGCGCCAGCAGCCCCGGGAGTACCTACGAGCAGTACTTC. Translation gives CASSPGSTYEQYF.

This chain links TRBV27 with TRBJ1-5, with 7 bases aligning to TRBD1. Trimming at V came to 8 bases and at J to 2 bases, leaving 12 bases not matched to a gene. The length of the CDR3 is 16 residues. Germline CDR1 reads MNHEY; CDR2 reads SMNVEV (reference sequence). The CDR3 sequence is CASARDSRLGNQPQHF. The DNA of the CDR3 is TGTGCCAGCGCCAGGGACAGCCGCTTAGGCAATCAGCCCCAGCATTTT.

The CDR3 spells CASSPQGASGEQYF. CDR3 DNA: TGTGCCAGCAGCCCACAGGGGGCATCTGGCGAGCAGTACTTC. The rearrangement uses TRBV7-9 and TRBJ2-7; 9 nucleotides line up with TRBD1. Germline V gene lookup returns CDR1 SEHNR and CDR2 FQNEAQ (reference sequence). With 5 bases clipped from V and 6 bases from J, the junction kept 8 bases outside the gene matches. This CDR3 spans 14 amino acids.

This chain uses TRBV6-5 with TRBJ1-2; D perhaps matches TRBD1 (5 bases). Germline assignment: CDR1 MNHEY and CDR2 SVGAGI. Trimming stripped 6 bases from V and 7 bases from J, with 18 bases between. The CDR3 spans 14 residues. The CDR3 loop reads CASRPFGGSLGYTF. Written as DNA, the CDR3 is TGTGCCAGCAGGCCTTTCGGGGGTTCCCTTGGCTACACCTTC.

The gene calls are TRBV30 and TRBJ1-5; TRBD1 agrees at 9 bases. The CDR3 runs to 14 residues. Losses at the gene ends were 2 bases for V and 4 bases for J; bases not matched to a gene: 3. CDR1 and CDR2 (germline): GTSNPN, SVGIG (reference sequence). CDR3: CAWSIGTGNQPQHF. CDR3 sequence (DNA): TGTGCCTGGAGTATAGGGACAGGGAATCAGCCCCAGCATTTT.

V usage is TRBV7-2 and J usage is TRBJ2-3; D gene ambiguous. Between the trimmed V and J ends, which lost 0 bases and 4 bases, there was a span of 11 bases. CDR1 SGHTA and CDR2 FQGNSA come from the germline V gene. The CDR3 totals 15 residues. CDR3 sequence: CASSLAMGEADTQYF. The CDR3, as DNA: TGTGCCAGCAGCTTAGCGATGGGTGAGGCAGATACGCAGTATTTT. The variable domain in full, with the rest retrieved from reference TRBV7-2 and TRBJ2-3, is GAGVSQSPSNKVTEKGKDVELRCDPISGHTALYWYRQSLGQGLEFLIYFQGNSAPDKSGLPSDRFSAERTGGSVSTLTIQRTQQEDSAVYLCASSLAMGEADTQYFGPGTRLTVL.

The chain uses TRBV10-2 and TRBJ2-3, with D tentatively TRBD2 (5 bases). The CDR3 loop spans 14 amino acids. Trimming removed 7 bases from V and 6 bases from J, with 17 bases in between. Looked up from germline, CDR1 is WSHSY and CDR2 is SAAADI. CDR3 in amino acids: CASIAGLTGDTQYF. The CDR3 DNA reads as TGCGCCAGCATCGCAGGTCTAACGGGGGATACGCAGTATTTT.

CDR3 in DNA: TGTGCAAGCGCCCTTAGGACAAAGAACACTGAAGCTTTCTTT. As protein: CASALRTKNTEAFF. The J gene is TRBJ1-1, the V gene TRBV7-8, with TRBD1 as a possible D gene (5 bases). The CDR3 length is 14 residues. The germline V gene encodes CDR1 SGHVS and CDR2 FQNEAQ.

CDR3 loop: CASSPTSGGAAGGELFF. The CDR3, as DNA: TGTGCCAGCAGCCCGACTAGCGGGGGGGCGGCGGGCGGGGAGCTGTTTTTT. The chain couples TRBV27 to TRBJ2-2, with 14 bases aligning to TRBD2. V lost 6 bases to trimming and J lost 7 bases; unmatched junction nucleotides: 10. This CDR3 contains 17 residues. Looked up from germline, CDR1 is MNHEY and CDR2 is SMNVEV (reference sequence).

The chain carries TRBV11-2 and TRBJ2-3; possibly TRBD1 for D (5 bases). Germline lookup yields CDR1 SGHAT and CDR2 FQNNGV. The CDR3 is 15 residues long. Deletions cut 5 bases from V and 3 bases from J, with 15 bases between. CDR3 bases: TGTGCCAGCAGCGCAAGGCAGGGTTTAACAGATACGCAGTATTTT. This translates into CASSARQGLTDTQYF. Supplemented by reference TRBV11-2 and TRBJ2-3, the full variable domain reads EAGVAQSPRYKIIEKRQSVAFWCNPISGHATLYWYQQILGQGPKLLIQFQNNGVVDDSQLPKDRFSAERLKGVDSTLKIQPAKLEDSAVYLCASSARQGLTDTQYFGPGTRLTVL.

The genes are TRBV11-3 and TRBJ2-1; weak D call: TRBD2 (6 bases). CDR3 length: 17 residues. Deletions cut 3 bases from V and 7 bases from J, with 22 bases between. Germline V gene sequence: CDR1 SGHNT, CDR2 YENEEA. The CDR3 is CASSFPGEEGRINEQFF. CDR3 coding DNA: TGTGCCAGCAGCTTCCCTGGTGAGGAAGGGAGGATTAATGAGCAGTTCTTC.

The chain is built from TRBV6-1 and TRBJ2-2, with a weak D call TRBD1 (6 bases). From germline, CDR1 is MNHNS and CDR2 SASEGT. V dropped 9 bases and J dropped 6 bases, with 14 bases sitting between them. There are 13 residues in the CDR3. The CDR3 loop reads CASGTGTPGELFF. The CDR3 DNA is TGTGCCAGTGGGACCGGGACACCCGGGGAGCTGTTTTTT.

The chain couples TRBV6-1 to TRBJ2-7, with 12 bases lining up with TRBD2. Germline trimming cut 2 bases from V and 2 bases from J; bases unmatched to any gene: 1. CDR1 is MNHNS, CDR2 SASEGT, per germline. The CDR3 is 15 residues long. CDR3: CASSERTSGAYEQYF. The CDR3 nucleotides read TGTGCCAGCAGTGAAAGGACTAGCGGGGCCTACGAGCAGTACTTC.

This sequence joins TRBV6-5 and TRBJ2-1; no firm D call. This CDR3 has 12 amino acids. Trimming removed 0 bases at V and 9 bases at J, with 6 bases between. The germline V gene has CDR1 MNHEY and CDR2 SVGAGI. The CDR3 reads CASSYSGVEQFF. For the CDR3, the DNA is TGTGCCAGCAGTTACTCTGGAGTTGAGCAGTTCTTC.